The TCR beta chain under discussion was sequenced for a study of blood T cell repertoires in COVID-19. Study details: Acute-phase and convalescent COVID-19 samples originated in the United States, Italy and Spain. T cells, B-cell-depleted T cells, or PBMCs provided the cDNA or gDNA that served as material.

Original methodology: Researchers report that nucleated cell counts were estimated from reference gene primer amplification. Some clones are missing from TCRdb's copy, which holds only in-frame ones; the method was immunoSEQ multiplex PCR. The V and J calls and clone size were taken over from that table, and D and trimming were inferred from the DNA. The sample yields some 49,000 clones, roughly 93% seen once. Seattle patients were enrolled while actively infected and followed longitudinally. Per the germline V gene, CDR1 is MNHEY and CDR2 is SVGAGI. The CDR3 totals 15 residues. V shed 0 bases, J shed 4 bases, and the junction held 5 bases outside the gene matches. In its sample, this clone was seen once.

The chain uses TRBV6-5 and TRBJ1-2; TRBD1 matches at 7 bases. The sample was peripheral blood. This TCR was sampled from a man aged 60-69 years with COVID-19, enrolled during active disease. The CDR3 region has the DNA TGTGCCAGCAGTTACTCTGAAGGGGGCACCTATGGCTACACCTTC. This sequence encodes CASSYSEGGTYGYTF.